Listed below are T cell receptor beta chains from one sample, sequenced in a study of vaccination effects on CD4 cells after COVID-19. Method: immunoSEQ multiplex PCR; TCRdb's copy keeps in-frame clones and lacks some. The table has around 49,000 clones, roughly two thirds seen once; the top ten hold roughly 30%. Their cognate antigens are unknown. The sequencing here drew on CD4+ T cells from PBMCs cultured with a peptide pool, taken before COVID-19 vaccination. The origin of the receptors is a human donor who had a prior SARS-CoV-2 infection. Each CDR3 is given with its conserved first and last residue. The order of the fields is J gene, D gene, clone size, V gene, CDR3 DNA, CDR3 protein. The D gene is left open where the match is weak. Size is stated for part of the rows, as once, few or many counts, or as a class when the clone is expanded.

j_call: TRBJ1-1; d_call: -; clone_size: -; v_call: TRBV19; cdr3_nt: TGTGCCAGTAGTTTTTCGTCTGAAGCTTTCTTT; cdr3_aa: CASSFSSEAFF
j_call: TRBJ1-1; d_call: TRBD1; clone_size: -; v_call: TRBV11-3; cdr3_nt: TGTGCCAGCAGCTTCGGGGACAGGGGGCCCCTCACTGAAGCTTTCTTT; cdr3_aa: CASSFGDRGPLTEAFF
j_call: TRBJ2-5; d_call: -; clone_size: -; v_call: TRBV19; cdr3_nt: TGTGCCAGTAGTATTGAGTTGACCAGGCCAGAGACCCAGTACTTC; cdr3_aa: CASSIELTRPETQYF
j_call: TRBJ2-7; d_call: TRBD1; clone_size: -; v_call: TRBV2; cdr3_nt: TGTGCCAGCAGTTACGACAGGGGAAGGACCTACGAGCAGTACTTC; cdr3_aa: CASSYDRGRTYEQYF
j_call: TRBJ2-7; d_call: -; clone_size: few; v_call: TRBV6-1; cdr3_nt: TGTGCCAGCAGTGAAGCGGGGGACTGGGGCTCCTACGAGCAGTACTTC; cdr3_aa: CASSEAGDWGSYEQYF
j_call: TRBJ2-5; d_call: TRBD1; clone_size: -; v_call: TRBV27; cdr3_nt: TGTGCCAGCAGTCAAAAACCCCCTCAACAGGGGTTGGTGCAAGAGACCCAGTACTTC; cdr3_aa: CASSQKPPQQGLVQETQYF
j_call: TRBJ2-7; d_call: -; clone_size: once; v_call: TRBV6-2/TRBV6-3; cdr3_nt: TGTGCCAGCAGTTACTCGTGGACCAACGAGCAGTACTTC; cdr3_aa: CASSYSWTNEQYF
j_call: TRBJ2-1; d_call: TRBD1; clone_size: -; v_call: TRBV18; cdr3_nt: TGTGCCAGCTCACAGACAGGGGGTTTCTACAATGAGCAGTTCTTC; cdr3_aa: CASSQTGGFYNEQFF
j_call: TRBJ2-5; d_call: -; clone_size: -; v_call: TRBV19; cdr3_nt: TGTGCCAGTAGTCTCGTAGGTGAGGGACAAGAGACCCAGTACTTC; cdr3_aa: CASSLVGEGQETQYF
j_call: TRBJ2-5; d_call: -; clone_size: -; v_call: TRBV2; cdr3_nt: TGTGCCAGCAGTCACCCGCAGAGGGCCAGAGAGACCCAGTACTTC; cdr3_aa: CASSHPQRARETQYF
j_call: TRBJ2-5; d_call: -; clone_size: -; v_call: TRBV4-3; cdr3_nt: TGCGCCAGCAGCCAAGATTTTGTGGCGGAGACCCAGTACTTC; cdr3_aa: CASSQDFVAETQYF
j_call: TRBJ2-2; d_call: -; clone_size: -; v_call: TRBV5-1; cdr3_nt: TGCGCCAGCAGCTTTTTGGACACCGGGGAGCTGTTTTTT; cdr3_aa: CASSFLDTGELFF
j_call: TRBJ1-1; d_call: -; clone_size: -; v_call: TRBV5-4; cdr3_nt: TGTGCCAGCAGCCGCAAGTCTGAAGCTTTCTTT; cdr3_aa: CASSRKSEAFF
j_call: TRBJ1-1; d_call: -; clone_size: -; v_call: TRBV9; cdr3_nt: TGTGCCAGCAGCGTACAGATTACAGGCACTGAAGCTTTCTTT; cdr3_aa: CASSVQITGTEAFF
j_call: TRBJ1-6; d_call: -; clone_size: -; v_call: TRBV19; cdr3_nt: TGTGCCAGTAGTGGCTCCTATAATTCACCCCTCCACTTT; cdr3_aa: CASSGSYNSPLHF
j_call: TRBJ1-4; d_call: -; clone_size: -; v_call: TRBV7-6; cdr3_nt: TGTGCCAGCAGCTTAGATGCAGCAACTAATGAAAAACTGTTTTTT; cdr3_aa: CASSLDAATNEKLFF
j_call: TRBJ1-3; d_call: -; clone_size: -; v_call: TRBV9; cdr3_nt: TGTGCCAGCAGCGTACTTCCGGGGGGTGGACCTGGAAACACCATATATTTT; cdr3_aa: CASSVLPGGGPGNTIYF
j_call: TRBJ2-3; d_call: -; clone_size: -; v_call: TRBV12-5; cdr3_nt: TGTGCTAGTGGTTTGGCGGGAGAGGATACGCAGTATTTT; cdr3_aa: CASGLAGEDTQYF
j_call: TRBJ2-3; d_call: TRBD1; clone_size: -; v_call: TRBV18; cdr3_nt: TGTGCCAGCTCACCACCGGCCAGGGGGCCGGGAGGCACAGATACGCAGTATTTT; cdr3_aa: CASSPPARGPGGTDTQYF
j_call: TRBJ2-1; d_call: -; clone_size: -; v_call: TRBV6-5; cdr3_nt: TGTGCCAGCAGTTATTGGGGGCTTGGGTCGAATGAGCAGTTCTTC; cdr3_aa: CASSYWGLGSNEQFF
j_call: TRBJ1-2; d_call: -; clone_size: -; v_call: TRBV4-1; cdr3_nt: TGCGCCAGCAGCCAATTTGACAGTACTGGAGGCTACACCTTC; cdr3_aa: CASSQFDSTGGYTF
j_call: TRBJ1-2; d_call: -; clone_size: -; v_call: TRBV7-5; cdr3_nt: TGTGCCAGAAGCTTAGGAGGGGGTAGAGCTGGCTACACCTTC; cdr3_aa: CARSLGGGRAGYTF
j_call: TRBJ2-1; d_call: TRBD2; clone_size: -; v_call: TRBV6-5; cdr3_nt: TGTGCCAGCAGTCCGGGACTAGAGTACAATGAGCAGTTCTTC; cdr3_aa: CASSPGLEYNEQFF
j_call: TRBJ1-2; d_call: TRBD1; clone_size: -; v_call: TRBV6-6; cdr3_nt: TGTGCCAGCAGGACACTAAGGACAGGAATATATGGCTACACCTTC; cdr3_aa: CASRTLRTGIYGYTF
j_call: TRBJ2-3; d_call: TRBD2; clone_size: -; v_call: TRBV7-2; cdr3_nt: TGTGCCAGCAGCCGGGGACTAGCGGGGGGGGCTGATACGCAGTATTTT; cdr3_aa: CASSRGLAGGADTQYF
j_call: TRBJ2-3; d_call: TRBD2; clone_size: -; v_call: TRBV10-3; cdr3_nt: TGTGCCATCAGTGAAGACAGCTCCGGGACTAGTTTTTCAGATACGCAGTATTTT; cdr3_aa: CAISEDSSGTSFSDTQYF
j_call: TRBJ2-1; d_call: TRBD2; clone_size: -; v_call: TRBV5-1; cdr3_nt: TGCGCCAGCAGCTTGGTTTTGCGGGGGGAGCAGTTCTTC; cdr3_aa: CASSLVLRGEQFF
j_call: TRBJ1-5; d_call: -; clone_size: few; v_call: TRBV2; cdr3_nt: TGTGCCAGCTCGTCCGGGACGGGGAATTATCAGCCCCAGCATTTT; cdr3_aa: CASSSGTGNYQPQHF
j_call: TRBJ2-3; d_call: -; clone_size: few; v_call: TRBV12-3/TRBV12-4; cdr3_nt: TGTGCCAGCAGTACCCGTGGACCAGATACGCAGTATTTT; cdr3_aa: CASSTRGPDTQYF
j_call: TRBJ1-6; d_call: TRBD1; clone_size: -; v_call: TRBV5-4; cdr3_nt: TGTGCCAGCAGCCAAGGACAGGGATGGAAGAGCTCCTATAATTCACCCCTCCACTTT; cdr3_aa: CASSQGQGWKSSYNSPLHF
j_call: TRBJ2-7; d_call: -; clone_size: -; v_call: TRBV2; cdr3_nt: TGTGCCAGCAGGTCCACAGGAGGCGAGCAGTACTTC; cdr3_aa: CASRSTGGEQYF
j_call: TRBJ1-1; d_call: -; clone_size: -; v_call: TRBV29-1; cdr3_nt: TGCAGCGTAGCGGGATGGGGCACTGAAGCTTTCTTT; cdr3_aa: CSVAGWGTEAFF
j_call: TRBJ1-1; d_call: -; clone_size: -; v_call: TRBV7-9; cdr3_nt: TGTGCCAGCACCCACAGTAACGGGGGAGCTTTCTTT; cdr3_aa: CASTHSNGGAFF
j_call: TRBJ2-7; d_call: TRBD1; clone_size: -; v_call: TRBV29-1; cdr3_nt: TGCAGCGTTGAAGAGGACAGGGGATCCTACGAGCAGTACTTC; cdr3_aa: CSVEEDRGSYEQYF
j_call: TRBJ2-1; d_call: TRBD2; clone_size: -; v_call: TRBV9; cdr3_nt: TGTGCCAGCAGCGTAGGGGGGCTAGCGGGAGGATTCCCCGATGAGCAGTTCTTC; cdr3_aa: CASSVGGLAGGFPDEQFF
j_call: TRBJ2-1; d_call: TRBD2; clone_size: -; v_call: TRBV4-3; cdr3_nt: TGCGCCAGCAGCCGGAGACTAGCAGATTACAATGAGCAGTTCTTC; cdr3_aa: CASSRRLADYNEQFF
j_call: TRBJ1-5; d_call: -; clone_size: -; v_call: TRBV7-2; cdr3_nt: TGTGCCAGCAGCTTAGGACAGAGTCGGCCCCAGCATTTT; cdr3_aa: CASSLGQSRPQHF
j_call: TRBJ2-7; d_call: TRBD2; clone_size: -; v_call: TRBV6-2/TRBV6-3; cdr3_nt: TGTGCCAGCAGTTATTCCGGGAGGACCGCCTACGAGCAGTACTTC; cdr3_aa: CASSYSGRTAYEQYF
j_call: TRBJ1-2; d_call: -; clone_size: -; v_call: TRBV6-5; cdr3_nt: TGTGCCAGCTGGCACGACTTAGGCTACACCTTC; cdr3_aa: CASWHDLGYTF
j_call: TRBJ2-7; d_call: TRBD2; clone_size: few; v_call: TRBV18; cdr3_nt: TGTGCCAGCTCACCAAGCGGGAGTTACGAGCAGTACTTC; cdr3_aa: CASSPSGSYEQYF
j_call: TRBJ2-6; d_call: -; clone_size: -; v_call: TRBV4-2; cdr3_nt: TGTGCCAGCAGCCAAGTAAACACTGTTTCTGGGGCCAACGTCCTGACTTTC; cdr3_aa: CASSQVNTVSGANVLTF
j_call: TRBJ1-2; d_call: -; clone_size: once; v_call: TRBV15; cdr3_nt: TGTGCCACCAGCAGAGGGCAGACCAACTATGGCTACACCTTC; cdr3_aa: CATSRGQTNYGYTF
j_call: TRBJ2-7; d_call: TRBD1; clone_size: -; v_call: TRBV5-1; cdr3_nt: TGCGCCAGCAGCCCCGGGACAGGGATCCACGAGCAGTACTTC; cdr3_aa: CASSPGTGIHEQYF
j_call: TRBJ1-2; d_call: -; clone_size: once; v_call: TRBV6-5; cdr3_nt: TGTGCCAGCAGTTACGATCGGGGCAGACTCTATGGCTACACCTTC; cdr3_aa: CASSYDRGRLYGYTF
j_call: TRBJ2-2; d_call: -; clone_size: few; v_call: TRBV27; cdr3_nt: TGTGCCAGCAGTAAAACAGGGAACACCGGGGAGCTGTTTTTT; cdr3_aa: CASSKTGNTGELFF
j_call: TRBJ2-1; d_call: -; clone_size: -; v_call: TRBV28; cdr3_nt: TGTGCCAGCAGCCTACCAGGGGCCAATGAGCAGTTCTTC; cdr3_aa: CASSLPGANEQFF
j_call: TRBJ2-2; d_call: TRBD2; clone_size: -; v_call: TRBV4-2; cdr3_nt: TGTGCCAGCAGCCAAAAGGGGGGTGGCGGGAGGACCGGGGAGCTGTTTTTT; cdr3_aa: CASSQKGGGGRTGELFF
j_call: TRBJ1-6; d_call: -; clone_size: few; v_call: TRBV11-2; cdr3_nt: TGTGCCAGCAGCTTCAGCAGGGATAATTCACCCCTCCACTTT; cdr3_aa: CASSFSRDNSPLHF
j_call: TRBJ2-5; d_call: -; clone_size: once; v_call: TRBV18; cdr3_nt: TGTGCCAGCTCACTGGGGGGACAAGAGACCCAGTACTTC; cdr3_aa: CASSLGGQETQYF
j_call: TRBJ1-1; d_call: -; clone_size: -; v_call: TRBV12-3/TRBV12-4; cdr3_nt: TGTGCCAGCAGTCTACAGACACTTGGGGCTTTCTTT; cdr3_aa: CASSLQTLGAFF
j_call: TRBJ2-5; d_call: TRBD1; clone_size: -; v_call: TRBV19; cdr3_nt: TGTGCCAGTAGTCCCGGACAGGGCAGAGAGACCCAGTACTTC; cdr3_aa: CASSPGQGRETQYF
j_call: TRBJ2-1; d_call: -; clone_size: medium-sized; v_call: TRBV5-8; cdr3_nt: TGTGCCAGCGACGCCGGGGAGAGCTCCTACAATGAGCAGTTCTTC; cdr3_aa: CASDAGESSYNEQFF
j_call: TRBJ1-4; d_call: -; clone_size: once; v_call: TRBV7-9; cdr3_nt: TGTGCCAGCAGCGAGGACCGACCTCGAGCTAATGAAAAACTGTTTTTT; cdr3_aa: CASSEDRPRANEKLFF